Below are 31 T cell receptor beta chains sequenced from a single sample in a study of blood T cell repertoires in COVID-19. Using immunoSEQ multiplex PCR, the repertoire was profiled, and TCRdb retains in-frame clones only, with some absent. The sample contains roughly 220,000 clones, about 85% of which appear only once. Sequenced input: peripheral blood. Receptors originate from a man aged 45 to 65 who had recovered from COVID-19.

The chain has TRBV7-2 and TRBJ2-3, with 8 bases that match TRBD2. Germline-derived CDR1 and CDR2 are SGHTA and FQGNSA. This CDR3 spans 15 amino acids. J gave up 5 bases and V 1 base, and 5 bases lay outside the gene matches. The CDR3 nucleotides read TGTGCCAGCAGCTTAGTAGGGACTAGGGGAGATACGCAGTATTTT. Translation: CASSLVGTRGDTQYF.

The chain employs TRBV30 and TRBJ1-2, with a possible D match to TRBD1 (5 bases). The CDR3 sequence is 14 residues long. Germline values: CDR1 GTSNPN, CDR2 SVGIG (reference sequence). The V and J ends lost 5 bases and 4 bases respectively, with 17 bases between them. CDR3 amino acids: CAWVSSRALYGYTF. The CDR3 bases are TGTGCCTGGGTTTCCAGCAGGGCCCTCTATGGCTACACCTTC.

This clone was found a few times. The rearrangement uses TRBV6-5 and TRBJ1-6; maybe TRBD1 (5 bases). Per the germline V gene, CDR1 is MNHEY and CDR2 is SVGAGI. V was shortened by 0 bases and J by 9 bases, with 15 bases between the two germline ends. The CDR3 length is 16 residues. The CDR3 loop is CASSYSRQGLGSPLHF. In DNA, the CDR3 is TGTGCCAGCAGTTACTCCCGTCAGGGATTGGGTTCACCCCTCCACTTT.

The chain employs TRBV6-5 and TRBJ2-1, with 9 bases that match TRBD2. CDR3 length equals 15 residues. In germline, CDR1 is MNHEY, CDR2 SVGAGI. The V segment lost 4 bases and the J segment 1 base; nucleotides outside the gene matches: 2. CDR3 coding DNA: TGTGCCAGCAGTTCGGGACTAGCTTCCTACAATGAGCAGTTCTTC. Its protein product is CASSSGLASYNEQFF.

CDR3 coding DNA: TGTGCCAGCAGCCAAGATGTTGCCCCAGGGGTTTCCACTGTTGTCGAATCGCTTAGGGAGACCCAGTACTTC. Amino acids: CASSQDVAPGVSTVVESLRETQYF. The V call is TRBV4-2, the J call TRBJ2-5; D possibly corresponds to TRBD1 (6 bases). V was shortened by 0 bases and J by 5 bases, with 40 bases between the two germline ends. CDR1 and CDR2 (germline): LGHNA, YNFKEQ. The CDR3 sequence is 24 residues long.

The V call is TRBV7-2, the J call TRBJ2-1; D gene ambiguous. The germline gives CDR1 SGHTA, CDR2 FQGNSA. V lost 1 base, J lost 0 bases, and 7 bases lay in between. This CDR3 region has 15 residues. The CDR3 DNA reads TGTGCCAGCAGCTTAGGTCCTAGCTCCTACAATGAGCAGTTCTTC. Its translation: CASSLGPSSYNEQFF.

V gene TRBV2 combines with J gene TRBJ1-1, with 8 bases aligning to TRBD1. The CDR3 loop spans 18 amino acids. V lost 9 bases to trimming and J lost 0 bases; unmatched junction nucleotides: 18. The V gene's germline CDR1 is SNHLY and CDR2 FYNNEI. The CDR3 loop is CASLGLTGVPGMNTEAFF. The CDR3 DNA reads as TGTGCCAGTTTGGGACTGACAGGGGTTCCGGGTATGAACACTGAAGCTTTCTTT.

The V and J genes are TRBV18 and TRBJ2-2; 9 bases map to TRBD1. Germline CDR1 and CDR2: KGHSH and LQKENI. The length of the CDR3 is 15 residues. J gave up 6 bases and V 2 bases, and 4 bases lay outside the gene matches. CDR3 residues: CASSPLDRGPGELFF. The CDR3, as DNA: TGTGCCAGCTCACCATTGGACAGGGGTCCCGGGGAGCTGTTTTTT. Filled out from reference TRBV18 and TRBJ2-2, the complete variable domain reads NAGVMQNPRHLVRRRGQEARLRCSPMKGHSHVYWYRQLPEEGLKFMVYLQKENIIDESGMPKERFSAEFPKEGPSILRIQQVVRGDSAAYFCASSPLDRGPGELFFGEGSRLTVL.

The rearrangement uses TRBV2 and TRBJ2-5; maybe TRBD1 (5 bases). This CDR3 region has 13 residues. Trimming removed 5 bases at V and 1 base at J, with 8 bases between. Germline CDR1 and CDR2: SNHLY and FYNNEI. The CDR3 is CASSWTPQETQYF. The CDR3 DNA follows: TGTGCCAGCAGTTGGACACCCCAAGAGACCCAGTACTTC.

The chain links TRBV5-1 to TRBJ1-2, with 7 bases lining up with TRBD1. Germline assignment: CDR1 SGHRS and CDR2 YFSETQ. The CDR3 consists of 15 residues. V was clipped by 0 bases and J by 3 bases; unmatched bases: 5. The CDR3 here is CASSLAQGQYYGYTF. The CDR3 nucleotides are TGCGCCAGCAGCTTGGCCCAGGGACAGTACTATGGCTACACCTTC. Drawing the rest from reference TRBV5-1 and TRBJ1-2, the complete variable domain is KAGVTQTPRYLIKTRGQQVTLSCSPISGHRSVSWYQQTPGQGLQFLFEYFSETQRNKGNFPGRFSGRQFSNSRSEMNVSTLELGDSALYLCASSLAQGQYYGYTFGSGTRLTVV.

The chain is built from TRBV24-1 and TRBJ1-1; D is ambiguous. V shed 5 bases and J shed 1 base, with 10 bases lying between them. This CDR3 comprises 14 residues. CDR1 is KGHDR and CDR2 is SFDVKD in the germline V gene. The CDR3 spells CATSGTEKNTEAFF. Written as DNA, the CDR3 is TGTGCCACCAGTGGAACAGAGAAGAACACTGAAGCTTTCTTT.

The V call is TRBV7-9, the J call TRBJ2-2, with a possible D match to TRBD2 (6 bases). Trimming stripped 5 bases from V and 1 base from J, with 14 bases between. Germline V gives CDR1 SEHNR, CDR2 FQNEAQ (reference sequence). CDR3 length: 16 residues. The CDR3 spells CASSPGDGLNTGELFF. In DNA, the CDR3 is TGTGCCAGCAGCCCGGGGGACGGATTGAACACCGGGGAGCTGTTTTTT.

The chain employs TRBV7-2 and TRBJ1-5, with 9 bases matching TRBD1. Germline assignment: CDR1 SGHTA and CDR2 FQGNSA. The CDR3 has 15 residues. V lost 5 bases and J lost 0; bases outside the gene matches: 2. As DNA, the CDR3 is TGTGCCAGCAGCCGGACAGGGGATAGCAATCAGCCCCAGCATTTT. This translates into CASSRTGDSNQPQHF.

CDR3 residues: CAWASGILQETQYF. CDR3 coding DNA: TGTGCCTGGGCTAGCGGGATTCTACAAGAGACCCAGTACTTC. This chain connects TRBV30 to TRBJ2-5, with TRBD2 identical over 9 bases. CDR3 length: 14 residues. CDR1 GTSNPN and CDR2 SVGIG come from the germline V gene (reference sequence). The V segment lost 5 bases and the J segment 2 bases; nucleotides outside the gene matches: 6.

V gene TRBV21-1 combines with J gene TRBJ2-7; the table's D call, TRBD2, was not checked against the DNA. TRBV21-1 is designated a pseudogene. The CDR3 loop spans 18 amino acids. CDR3 coding DNA: TGTGCCAGCAGCAAAGCGCGGACTAGCGGTCAATTACCCTACGAGCAGTACTTC. The encoded protein is CASSKARTSGQLPYEQYF.

The DNA for the CDR3 is TGTGCCACCAGTAGGGCGGGAGCGGGGGATGAGCAGTTCTTC. Translating it yields CATSRAGAGDEQFF. This sequence joins TRBV24-1 and TRBJ2-1; 8 nucleotides match TRBD2. The J segment lost 8 bases and the V segment lost 6 bases, leaving 8 bases of the junction unmatched. Germline assignment: CDR1 KGHDR and CDR2 SFDVKD. The CDR3 totals 14 residues.

The chain has TRBV6-5 and TRBJ2-1, with no clear D. CDR1 MNHEY and CDR2 SVGAGI come from the germline V gene. V lost 6 bases and J lost 1, with 13 bases in between. CDR3 length equals 15 residues. The DNA of the CDR3 is TGTGCCAGCAGCCGCAAACTCCCATCCTACAATGAGCAGTTCTTC. The encoded protein is CASSRKLPSYNEQFF.

The genes are TRBV5-1 and TRBJ1-1; D is undetermined. CDR3 length: 16 residues. V gave up 0 bases and J gave up 1 base, with 13 bases separating them. CDR1 and CDR2 from the germline V gene are SGHRS and YFSETQ. Here the CDR3 reads CASSLGSAGKNTEAFF. The CDR3 DNA reads as TGCGCCAGCAGCTTGGGTTCTGCAGGCAAGAACACTGAAGCTTTCTTT.

The rearrangement uses TRBV18 and TRBJ2-4; perhaps TRBD2 as D (5 bases). This CDR3 region has 16 residues. Per germline, CDR1 KGHSH and CDR2 LQKENI. Trimming cost V 0 bases and J 1 base, with 10 bases left between them. CDR3 region: CASSPPGRLAKNIQYF. The CDR3 region has the DNA TGTGCCAGCTCACCACCGGGGAGACTTGCCAAAAACATTCAGTACTTC.

The chain recombines TRBV19 with TRBJ2-7; TRBD2 matches at 11 bases. Per the germline V gene, CDR1 is LNHDA and CDR2 is SQIVND (reference sequence). The CDR3 totals 13 residues. Germline trimming cut 11 bases from V and 6 bases from J; bases unmatched to any gene: 9. The CDR3 loop is CAQTGLAGGEQYF. The CDR3 bases are TGTGCCCAAACGGGGCTAGCGGGAGGCGAGCAGTACTTC.

The chain couples TRBV28 to TRBJ1-1, with D unresolved. Germline assignment: CDR1 MDHEN and CDR2 SYDVKM. The V end lost 3 bases, the J end lost 7 bases, and 9 bases lay between the germline ends. This CDR3 region has 12 residues. The CDR3 DNA sequence: TGTGCCAGCAGTTTCGGGATTTTTGAAGCTTTCTTT. Amino acid sequence: CASSFGIFEAFF.

The chain has TRBV19 and TRBJ2-2, with 8 bases matching TRBD2. CDR3 length: 15 residues. V lost 6 bases and J lost 4; bases outside the gene matches: 7. Germline V gene data show CDR1 as LNHDA and CDR2 as SQIVND (reference sequence). In DNA form, the CDR3 reads TGTGCCAGTAGGACAGCGGGAGTGGTCACCGGGGAGCTGTTTTTT. Residues: CASRTAGVVTGELFF.

This chain joins TRBV14 and TRBJ2-1; TRBD2 agrees at 13 bases. The CDR3 totals 16 residues. In germline, CDR1 is SGHDN, CDR2 FVKESK. The V segment lost 4 bases and the J segment 1 base; nucleotides outside the gene matches: 1. CDR3: CASSRTSGGSYNEQFF. In DNA, the CDR3 is TGTGCCAGCAGCCGGACTAGCGGGGGTTCCTACAATGAGCAGTTCTTC.

This clone was observed a few times. The chain links TRBV29-1 to TRBJ1-1; D might be TRBD1 (5 bases). The CDR3 spans 14 residues. Per the germline V gene, CDR1 is SQVTM and CDR2 is ANQGSEA. V shed 3 bases and J shed 0 bases, with 11 bases lying between them. The CDR3 is CSVDGTGVNTEAFF. The DNA for the CDR3 is TGCAGCGTTGATGGTACGGGGGTGAACACTGAAGCTTTCTTT.

This clone appeared a single time. The rearrangement joins TRBV6-1 to TRBJ1-2, with TRBD1 identical over 7 bases. Per the germline V gene, CDR1 is MNHNS and CDR2 is SASEGT. The J segment lost 5 bases and the V segment lost 3 bases, leaving 3 bases of the junction unmatched. There are 13 residues in the CDR3. CDR3 region: CASSETGFYGYTF. For the CDR3, the DNA is TGTGCCAGCAGTGAGACAGGGTTTTATGGCTACACCTTC.

The chain joins TRBV19 to TRBJ2-7, with a tentative D call TRBD2 (6 bases). Trimming removed 10 bases at V and 3 bases at J, with 22 bases between. The V gene's germline CDR1 is LNHDA and CDR2 SQIVND (reference sequence). The CDR3 runs to 15 residues. As DNA, the CDR3 is TGTGCCACCAGAGGGACTGCGGAGGCGTACTACGAGCAGTACTTC. It codes for CATRGTAEAYYEQYF.

The V and J genes are TRBV27 and TRBJ1-2; 12 bases line up with TRBD1. The CDR3 spans 17 residues. Germline CDR1 MNHEY, CDR2 SMNVEV (reference sequence). V was pared by 2 bases and J by 5 bases, with 9 bases of the junction left unmatched. CDR3 protein: CASSLRGQGALVYGYTF. The CDR3 coding sequence is TGTGCCAGCAGTTTAAGGGGACAGGGGGCGCTTGTTTATGGCTACACCTTC.

The rearrangement uses TRBV7-2 and TRBJ1-6; D gene uncertain. Germline V gene data show CDR1 as SGHTA and CDR2 as FQGNSA. The CDR3 extends over 12 amino acids. The V end was cut by 2 bases, the J end by 7 bases, with 3 bases between. The CDR3 here is CASSLPNSPLHF. In DNA form, the CDR3 reads TGTGCCAGCAGCTTACCAAATTCACCCCTCCACTTT.

The V and J genes are TRBV29-1 and TRBJ2-1; 7 nucleotides align to TRBD1. Germline assignment: CDR1 SQVTM and CDR2 ANQGSEA. The CDR3 length is 12 residues. The trim removed 4 bases at V and 8 bases at J, leaving 5 bases unmatched. The chain's CDR3 is CSVGGQVHEQFF. CDR3 coding DNA: TGCAGCGTTGGAGGACAGGTCCATGAGCAGTTCTTC.

This clone turned up a few times. This chain links TRBV5-1 with TRBJ2-2, with a weak D call TRBD1 (5 bases). Germline assignment: CDR1 SGHRS and CDR2 YFSETQ. V shed 4 bases and J shed 1 base, with 11 bases lying between them. This CDR3 has 15 residues. The CDR3 coding sequence is TGCGCCAGCAGCGCAGGACAACAGAACACCGGGGAGCTGTTTTTT. It encodes CASSAGQQNTGELFF.

V gene TRBV30 combines with J gene TRBJ1-2; D call uncertain. Germline assignment: CDR1 GTSNPN and CDR2 SVGIG (reference sequence). Between the trimmed V and J ends, which lost 0 bases and 4 bases, there was a span of 9 bases. This CDR3 region has 13 residues. The CDR3 reads CAWSVSRSYGYTF. The DNA for the CDR3 is TGTGCCTGGAGTGTAAGCAGGTCCTATGGCTACACCTTC.